The following is a T cell receptor beta chain sequence with its context. There is no known antigen for this receptor. No much larger clone is present one base from it, and per-base qualities are unavailable. The trial excluded patients who had a history of autoimmune disease or who were on systemic immunosuppression. In every dose cohort, peripheral blood was drawn for TCR sequencing at baseline, cycle 4 day 1, and cycle 7 day 1. Samples came from an open-label, multicenter, first-in-human phase I dose-escalation trial of ivuxolimab. Adults with locally advanced or metastatic melanoma, renal cell, hepatocellular, or head and neck squamous cell carcinoma were enrolled in the trial. Before TCR sequencing, CD4+ T cells and CD8+ T cells were sorted from peripheral blood as separate populations. These data originate in a study of OX40 agonist ivuxolimab in advanced cancers. Describing the broader study: Ivuxolimab was a fully human IgG2 agonistic monoclonal antibody targeting the costimulatory receptor OX40 (CD134). Intravenous ivuxolimab was administered to patients every 2 weeks at six dose levels: 0.01, 0.1, 0.3, 1.5, 3 and 10 mg/kg. Among the 52 dose-escalation patients, about 20 had hepatocellular carcinoma, roughly 15 melanoma, 9 renal cell carcinoma and 9 head and neck cancer. In the dose-escalation cohort, 75% to 90% of patients were male, and the mean age was approximately 60 years with a range of about 23 to 79. Patients were allowed to have had prior anti-PD-1, anti-PD-L1 or anti-CTLA-4 therapy, and around 37% of the dose-escalation patients had previously received checkpoint inhibitors. Partial responses occurred in three dose-escalation patients, of whom one had hepatocellular carcinoma and two had cutaneous melanoma. Peripheral TCRbeta sequencing aimed to test whether ivuxolimab altered TCR sequence diversity and caused clonal T-cell expansion. The paper reports the monotherapy dose-escalation portion (N of about 56 patients) of the phase I ivuxolimab trial. General study outcomes and caveats: The antigen specificity of the clonally expanded peripheral T cells was not determined. Clonal expansion of both CD4+ and CD8+ blood T cells was observed from baseline to week 6 at doses 0.1 to 3.0 mg/kg. On average, CD8+ T cells showed more expanded clones than CD4+ T cells after ivuxolimab. In partial responders in the 0.1-3.0 mg/kg groups, normalized peripheral clonal expansion was found to be among the lowest, especially among CD8+ T cells. Low levels of normalized T-cell clonal expansion were also seen in some patients who did not respond.

For sequencing of the TCRbeta CDR3 region, genomic DNA was extracted from the sorted cells. The immunoSEQ Assay was used for sequencing of TCRbeta CDR3 regions. TCRdb limited this immuneACCESS table to in-frame rearrangements with V and J called. A share of clones is missing; checked studies link under half to unresolved V genes, and the rest is unexplained. This sample is represented by about 110,000 clones; around 93% of them were singletons. Around 0.7% of the sample rests with the top ten. For CDR1 and CDR2, the germline V gene (reference sequence) lists LNHDA and SQIVND. The CDR3 runs 15 amino acids, cysteine and phenylalanine included. Only the CDR3 region is kept as DNA, spanning 45 bases read in frame from base 1. Germline trimming amounts to 1 base on V and 3 bases on J, with 2 as the count of junction bases outside the gene matches.

The TCR originated in an adult with an advanced solid tumor such as melanoma, head and neck, liver or kidney cancer. The V and J segments used are TRBV19 and TRBJ2-1; 8 central bases correspond to TRBD2. The sample in question was CD4+ or CD8+ T cells sorted from blood, obtained in a trial of the OX40 agonist ivuxolimab. CDR3 loop: CASSIAAGGYNEQFF. The nucleotide sequence reads as follows: TGTGCCAGTAGTATAGCCGCGGGAGGCTACAATGAGCAGTTCTTC.